This T cell receptor beta chain was observed in a study of T cell responses to AZD1222 COVID-19 vaccine. Study-wide points: Baseline serostatus was positive in only a handful of AZD1222 recipients.

Sequenced by immunoSEQ multiplex PCR; TCRdb stores in-frame clones only, minus some. In total, the table holds about 140,000 clones. A note on this clone: What it recognizes is unknown.

With 3 bases removed from V and 3 bases from J, the gap between germline ends came to 15 bases. Germline-derived CDR1 and CDR2 are LNHNV and YYDKDF (reference sequence). The CDR3 extends over 16 amino acids. The clonotype was recovered from an adult in good health. The chain combines TRBV15 with TRBJ1-5, with D hard to call. The sample comprised peripheral blood. CDR3 sequence (DNA): TGTGCCACCAGCAGGAGGAGCCGGGCAGACAATCAGCCCCAGCATTTT. Protein product: CATSRRSRADNQPQHF. Full variable domain (missing parts from reference TRBV15 and TRBJ1-5): DAMVIQNPRYQVTQFGKPVTLSCSQTLNHNVMYWYQQKSSQAPKLLFHYYDKDFNNEADTPDNFQSRRPNTSFCFLDIRSPGLGDTAMYLCATSRRSRADNQPQHFGDGTRLSIL.